This T cell receptor (beta chain) was observed in a study of shared clonotypes between healthy human individuals. Study-wide results and caveats: Sampling included only blood; tissue repertoires likely differ.

This was a deep-level run. Each replicate PCR on the sorted subsets used about 220 ng DNA (around 31,000 T cell genomes). Produced via immunoSEQ multiplex PCR; TCRdb's table is partial and in-frame only. The data contain 560,000 or so clones, roughly 96% of them singletons. This clone is a singleton in its sample. Its antigen is not identified. In germline, CDR1 is LNHNV, CDR2 YYDKDF (reference sequence). The V and J ends lost 5 bases and 5 bases, in that order; junction bases with no gene match: 9. The CDR3 is 16 residues long. Naive CD8 cells lacked CD45RO, underwent positive selection for CCR7 and left out terminally differentiated effector memory CD45RA+ cells. All the donors were Caucasian adults who lived in Nashville, Tennessee.

J is TRBJ2-5 and V is TRBV15; TRBD2 matches 12 bases. The TCR originated in a woman younger than 45 in good health. Sequencing was performed on naive CD8+ T cells sorted from blood. CDR3 region: CATSGRLAGGPETQYF. The CDR3 DNA reads as TGTGCCACCAGCGGACGGCTAGCGGGAGGGCCGGAGACCCAGTACTTC. Supplemented by reference TRBV15 and TRBJ2-5, the full variable domain reads DAMVIQNPRYQVTQFGKPVTLSCSQTLNHNVMYWYQQKSSQAPKLLFHYYDKDFNNEADTPDNFQSRRPNTSFCFLDIRSPGLGDTAMYLCATSGRLAGGPETQYFGPGTRLLVL.